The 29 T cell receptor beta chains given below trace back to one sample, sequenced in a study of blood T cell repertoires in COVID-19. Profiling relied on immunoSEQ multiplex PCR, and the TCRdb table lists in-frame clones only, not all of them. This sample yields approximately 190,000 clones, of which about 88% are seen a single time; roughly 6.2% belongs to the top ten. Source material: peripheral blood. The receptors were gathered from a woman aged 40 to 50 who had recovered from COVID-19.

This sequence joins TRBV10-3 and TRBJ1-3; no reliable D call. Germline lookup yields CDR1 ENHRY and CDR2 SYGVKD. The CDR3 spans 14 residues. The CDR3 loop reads CSSCPKLSGNTIYF. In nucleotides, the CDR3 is TGTTCCTCCTGTCCAAAACTCTCTGGAAACACCATATATTTT.

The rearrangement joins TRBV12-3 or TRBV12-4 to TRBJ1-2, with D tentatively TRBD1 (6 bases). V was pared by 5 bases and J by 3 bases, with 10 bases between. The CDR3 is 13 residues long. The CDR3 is CASSAGDDYGYTF. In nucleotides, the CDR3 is TGTGCCAGCAGTGCAGGGGATGACTATGGCTACACCTTC.

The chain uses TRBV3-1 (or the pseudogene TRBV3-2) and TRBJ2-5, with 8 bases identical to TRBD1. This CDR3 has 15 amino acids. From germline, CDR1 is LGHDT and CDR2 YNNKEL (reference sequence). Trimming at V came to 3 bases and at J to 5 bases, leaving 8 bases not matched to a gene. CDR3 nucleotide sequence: TGTGCCAGCAGCCAGCTGGACAGGGCGTCGGAGACCCAGTACTTC. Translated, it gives CASSQLDRASETQYF.

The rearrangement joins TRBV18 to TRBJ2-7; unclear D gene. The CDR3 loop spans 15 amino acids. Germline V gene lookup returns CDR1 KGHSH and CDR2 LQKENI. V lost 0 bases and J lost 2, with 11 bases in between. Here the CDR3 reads CASSPPITETYEQYF. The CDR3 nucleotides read TGTGCCAGCTCACCACCGATTACTGAGACCTACGAGCAGTACTTC.

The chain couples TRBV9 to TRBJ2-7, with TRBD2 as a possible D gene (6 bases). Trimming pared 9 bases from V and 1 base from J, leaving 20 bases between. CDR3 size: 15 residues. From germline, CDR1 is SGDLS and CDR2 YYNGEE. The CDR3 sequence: CATLPFMRGSYEQYF. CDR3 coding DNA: TGTGCCACTCTACCTTTTATGCGGGGATCCTACGAGCAGTACTTC.

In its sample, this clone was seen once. The CDR3: CAIALRDRGETQYF. CDR3 in DNA: TGTGCCATCGCTCTCCGGGACAGGGGAGAGACCCAGTACTTC. The V gene is TRBV10-3, the J gene TRBJ2-5; 10 bases fit TRBD1. Germline-derived CDR1 and CDR2 are ENHRY and SYGVKD. The CDR3 runs to 14 residues. Unmatched junction bases numbered 7, after V lost 8 bases and J lost 4 bases.

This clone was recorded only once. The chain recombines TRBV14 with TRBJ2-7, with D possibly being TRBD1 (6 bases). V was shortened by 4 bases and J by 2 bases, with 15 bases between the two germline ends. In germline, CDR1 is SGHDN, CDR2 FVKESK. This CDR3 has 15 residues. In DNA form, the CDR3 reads TGTGCCAGCAGCCGGCAAGGACAGCTGACCTACGAGCAGTACTTC. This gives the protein CASSRQGQLTYEQYF.

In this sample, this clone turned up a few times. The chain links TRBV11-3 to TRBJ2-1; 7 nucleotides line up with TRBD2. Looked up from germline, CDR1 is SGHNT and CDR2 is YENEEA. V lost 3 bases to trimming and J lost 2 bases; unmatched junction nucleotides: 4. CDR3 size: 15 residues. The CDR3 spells CASSLSGVTYNEQFF. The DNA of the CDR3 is TGTGCCAGCAGCTTGAGCGGGGTTACCTACAATGAGCAGTTCTTC. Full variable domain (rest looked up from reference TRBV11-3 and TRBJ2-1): EAGVVQSPRYKIIEKKQPVAFWCNPISGHNTLYWYLQNLGQGPELLIRYENEEAVDDSQLPKDRFSAERLKGVDSTLKIQPAELGDSAVYLCASSLSGVTYNEQFFGPGTRLTVL.

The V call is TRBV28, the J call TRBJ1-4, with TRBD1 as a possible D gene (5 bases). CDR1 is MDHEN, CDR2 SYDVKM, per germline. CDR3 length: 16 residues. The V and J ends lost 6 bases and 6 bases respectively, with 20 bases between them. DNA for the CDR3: TGTGCCAGCAGACTACCAGGGTCTGGGAACGATGAAAAACTGTTTTTT. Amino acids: CASRLPGSGNDEKLFF.

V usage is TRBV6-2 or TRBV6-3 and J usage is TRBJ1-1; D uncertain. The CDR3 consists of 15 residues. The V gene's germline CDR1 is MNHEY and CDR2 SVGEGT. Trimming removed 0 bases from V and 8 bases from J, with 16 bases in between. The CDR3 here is CASSYSRLTAPEAFF. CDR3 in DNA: TGTGCCAGCAGTTACTCGAGACTTACGGCCCCCGAAGCTTTCTTT.

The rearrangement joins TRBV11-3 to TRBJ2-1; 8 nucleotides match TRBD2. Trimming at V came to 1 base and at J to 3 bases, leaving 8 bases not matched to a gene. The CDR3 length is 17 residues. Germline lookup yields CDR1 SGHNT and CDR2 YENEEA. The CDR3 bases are TGTGCCAGCAGCTTAGGGATCGATAGCGGGATCTACAATGAGCAGTTCTTC. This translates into CASSLGIDSGIYNEQFF.

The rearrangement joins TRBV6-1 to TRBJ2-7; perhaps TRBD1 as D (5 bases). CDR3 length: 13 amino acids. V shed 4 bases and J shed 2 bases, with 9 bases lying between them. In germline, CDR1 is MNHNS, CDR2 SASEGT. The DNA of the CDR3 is TGTGCCAGCAGTGGACAGAGACCCTACGAGCAGTACTTC. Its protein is CASSGQRPYEQYF.

CDR3 protein: CATAYDRVNTEAFF. The CDR3, as DNA: TGTGCCACCGCGTACGACAGGGTGAACACTGAAGCTTTCTTT. The chain recombines TRBV15 with TRBJ1-1; TRBD1 matches at 7 bases. CDR3 length: 14 amino acids. The germline V gene has CDR1 LNHNV and CDR2 YYDKDF (reference sequence). Germline trimming cut 8 bases from V and 0 bases from J; bases unmatched to any gene: 6.

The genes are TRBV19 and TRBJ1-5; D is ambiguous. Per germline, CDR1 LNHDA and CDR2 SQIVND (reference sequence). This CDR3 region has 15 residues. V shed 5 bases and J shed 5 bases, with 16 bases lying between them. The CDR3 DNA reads TGTGCCAGTAGTTCCCCCCCGGGGAGGGATCAGCCCCAGCATTTT. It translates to CASSSPPGRDQPQHF.

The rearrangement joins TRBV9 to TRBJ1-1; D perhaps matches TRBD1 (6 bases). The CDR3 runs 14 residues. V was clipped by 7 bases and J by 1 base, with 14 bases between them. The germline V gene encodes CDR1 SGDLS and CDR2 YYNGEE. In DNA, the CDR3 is TGTGCCAGCTCGGGGGGCTCAAGGAACACTGAAGCTTTCTTT. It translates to CASSGGSRNTEAFF. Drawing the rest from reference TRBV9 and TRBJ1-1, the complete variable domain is DSGVTQTPKHLITATGQRVTLRCSPRSGDLSVYWYQQSLDQGLQFLIQYYNGEERAKGNILERFSAQQFPDLHSELNLSSLELGDSALYFCASSGGSRNTEAFFGQGTRLTVV.

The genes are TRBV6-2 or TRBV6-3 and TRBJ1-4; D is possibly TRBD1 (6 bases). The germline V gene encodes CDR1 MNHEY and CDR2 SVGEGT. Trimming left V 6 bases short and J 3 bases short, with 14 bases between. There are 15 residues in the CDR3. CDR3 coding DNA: TGTGCCAGCAGACCTCCAGGGGACCCTAATGAAAAACTGTTTTTT. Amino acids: CASRPPGDPNEKLFF.

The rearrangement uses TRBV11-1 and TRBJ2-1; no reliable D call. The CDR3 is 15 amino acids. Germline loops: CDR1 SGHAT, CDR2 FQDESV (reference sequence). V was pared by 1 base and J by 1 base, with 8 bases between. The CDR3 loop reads CASSLDPTSYNEQFF. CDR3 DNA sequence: TGTGCCAGCAGCTTAGACCCGACATCCTACAATGAGCAGTTCTTC.

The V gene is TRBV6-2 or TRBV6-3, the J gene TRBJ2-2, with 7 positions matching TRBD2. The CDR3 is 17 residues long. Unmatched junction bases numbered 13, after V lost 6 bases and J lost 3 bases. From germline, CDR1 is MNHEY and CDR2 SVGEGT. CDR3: CASSFGGGRLDTGELFF. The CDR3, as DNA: TGTGCCAGCAGCTTCGGGGGAGGGAGGCTGGACACCGGGGAGCTGTTTTTT.

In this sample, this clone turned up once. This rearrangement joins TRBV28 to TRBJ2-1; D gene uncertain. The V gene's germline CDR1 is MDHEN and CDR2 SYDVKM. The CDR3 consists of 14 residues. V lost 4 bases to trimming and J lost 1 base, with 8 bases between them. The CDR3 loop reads CASSSSVSYNEQFF. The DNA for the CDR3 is TGTGCCAGCAGTTCCTCGGTGTCCTACAATGAGCAGTTCTTC.

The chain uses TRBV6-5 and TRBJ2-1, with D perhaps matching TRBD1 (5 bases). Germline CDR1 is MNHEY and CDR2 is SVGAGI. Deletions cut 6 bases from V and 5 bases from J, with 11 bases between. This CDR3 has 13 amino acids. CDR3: CASSTYRNNEQFF. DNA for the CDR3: TGTGCCAGCAGCACGTACAGGAACAATGAGCAGTTCTTC.

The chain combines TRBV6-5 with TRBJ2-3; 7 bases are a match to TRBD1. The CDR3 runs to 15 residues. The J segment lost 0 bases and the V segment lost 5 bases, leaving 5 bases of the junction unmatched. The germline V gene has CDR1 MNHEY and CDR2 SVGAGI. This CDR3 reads CASSRGTVSTDTQYF. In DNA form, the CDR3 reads TGTGCCAGCAGTCGTGGGACAGTTAGCACAGATACGCAGTATTTT.

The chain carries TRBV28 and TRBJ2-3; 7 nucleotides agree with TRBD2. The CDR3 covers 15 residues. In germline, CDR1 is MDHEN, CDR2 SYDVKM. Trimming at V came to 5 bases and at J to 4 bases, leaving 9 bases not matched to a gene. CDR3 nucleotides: TGTGCCAGCAGTAAGGGAGGGGCCCGCGCAGATACGCAGTATTTT. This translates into CASSKGGARADTQYF.

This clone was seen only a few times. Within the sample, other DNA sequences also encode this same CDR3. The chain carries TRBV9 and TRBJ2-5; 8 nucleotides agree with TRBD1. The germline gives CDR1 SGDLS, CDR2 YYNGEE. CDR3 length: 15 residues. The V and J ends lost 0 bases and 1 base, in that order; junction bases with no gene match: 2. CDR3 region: CASSVDGTGQETQYF. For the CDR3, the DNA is TGTGCCAGCAGCGTAGACGGGACAGGCCAAGAGACCCAGTACTTC.

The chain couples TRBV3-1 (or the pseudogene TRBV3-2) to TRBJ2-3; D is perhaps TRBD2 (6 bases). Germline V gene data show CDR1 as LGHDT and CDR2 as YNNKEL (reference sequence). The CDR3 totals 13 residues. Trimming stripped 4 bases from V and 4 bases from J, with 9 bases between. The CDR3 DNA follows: TGTGCCAGCAGCCCCCGCGGGGCAGATACGCAGTATTTT. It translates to CASSPRGADTQYF.

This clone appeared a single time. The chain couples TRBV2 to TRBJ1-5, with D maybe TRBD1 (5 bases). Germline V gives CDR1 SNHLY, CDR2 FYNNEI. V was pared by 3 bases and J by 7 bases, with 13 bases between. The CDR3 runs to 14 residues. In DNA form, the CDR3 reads TGTGCCAGCAGTGATGGAGGGGACGTCCAGCCCCAGCATTTT. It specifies CASSDGGDVQPQHF.

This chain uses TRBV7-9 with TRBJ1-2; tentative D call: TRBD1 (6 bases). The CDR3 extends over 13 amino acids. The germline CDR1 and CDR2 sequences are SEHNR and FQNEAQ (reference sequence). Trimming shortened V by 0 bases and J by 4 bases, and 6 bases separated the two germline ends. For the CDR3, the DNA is TGTGCCAGCAGCTTAGCGGGGGCCTATGGCTACACCTTC. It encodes CASSLAGAYGYTF.

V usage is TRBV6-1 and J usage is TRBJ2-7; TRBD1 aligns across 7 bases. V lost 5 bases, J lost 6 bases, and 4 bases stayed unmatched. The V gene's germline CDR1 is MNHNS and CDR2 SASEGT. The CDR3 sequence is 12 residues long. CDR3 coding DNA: TGTGCCAGCAGTAACACAGGGGTCGAGCAGTACTTC. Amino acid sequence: CASSNTGVEQYF.

The CDR3 DNA reads as TGTGCCAGCACCCCAAGGGCGGGGCGCCCCCATGGGAACACTGAAGCTTTCTTT. It encodes CASTPRAGRPHGNTEAFF. The gene calls are TRBV4-2 and TRBJ1-1; D might be TRBD1 (5 bases). Germline V gene sequence: CDR1 LGHNA, CDR2 YNFKEQ. The germline V and J ends were trimmed by 7 bases and 1 base, with 25 bases remaining between them. The CDR3 runs to 18 residues.

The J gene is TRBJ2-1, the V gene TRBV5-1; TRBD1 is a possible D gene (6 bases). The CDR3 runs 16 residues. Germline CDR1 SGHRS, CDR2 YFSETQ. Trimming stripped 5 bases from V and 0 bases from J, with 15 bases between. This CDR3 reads CASRGAAGLSYNEQFF. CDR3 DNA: TGCGCCAGCAGGGGGGCGGCGGGCCTCTCCTACAATGAGCAGTTCTTC. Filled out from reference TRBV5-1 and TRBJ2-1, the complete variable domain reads KAGVTQTPRYLIKTRGQQVTLSCSPISGHRSVSWYQQTPGQGLQFLFEYFSETQRNKGNFPGRFSGRQFSNSRSEMNVSTLELGDSALYLCASRGAAGLSYNEQFFGPGTRLTVL.